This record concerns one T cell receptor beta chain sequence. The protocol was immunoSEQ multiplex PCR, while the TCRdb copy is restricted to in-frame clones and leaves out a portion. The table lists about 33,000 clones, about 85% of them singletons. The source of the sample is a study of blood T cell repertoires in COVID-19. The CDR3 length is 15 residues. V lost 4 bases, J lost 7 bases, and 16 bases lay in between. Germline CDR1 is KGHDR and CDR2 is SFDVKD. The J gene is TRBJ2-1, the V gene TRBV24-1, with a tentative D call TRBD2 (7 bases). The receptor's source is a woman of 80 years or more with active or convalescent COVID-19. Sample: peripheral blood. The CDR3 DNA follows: TGTGCCACCAGTGAAGGAGGGGGGGCTAAAAATGAGCAGTTCTTC. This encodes CATSEGGGAKNEQFF.